This T cell receptor (beta chain) was found in a study of pediatric ulcerative colitis. Trimming pared 4 bases from V and 5 bases from J, leaving 6 bases between. The CDR3 runs 12 residues. Germline V gene sequence: CDR1 SEHNR, CDR2 FQNEAQ (reference sequence). Libraries were prepared by immunoSEQ multiplex PCR; TCRdb keeps only in-frame clonotypes and omits some of them. The data hold about 64,000 clones, with around four fifths observed a single time. This TCR was sampled from a boy younger than 18 with moderate ulcerative colitis. This chain connects TRBV7-9 to TRBJ1-5; D remains unclear. Sequenced: blood. The CDR3: CASSSYDQPQHF. Written as DNA, the CDR3 is TGTGCCAGCAGCTCCTATGATCAGCCCCAGCATTTT.